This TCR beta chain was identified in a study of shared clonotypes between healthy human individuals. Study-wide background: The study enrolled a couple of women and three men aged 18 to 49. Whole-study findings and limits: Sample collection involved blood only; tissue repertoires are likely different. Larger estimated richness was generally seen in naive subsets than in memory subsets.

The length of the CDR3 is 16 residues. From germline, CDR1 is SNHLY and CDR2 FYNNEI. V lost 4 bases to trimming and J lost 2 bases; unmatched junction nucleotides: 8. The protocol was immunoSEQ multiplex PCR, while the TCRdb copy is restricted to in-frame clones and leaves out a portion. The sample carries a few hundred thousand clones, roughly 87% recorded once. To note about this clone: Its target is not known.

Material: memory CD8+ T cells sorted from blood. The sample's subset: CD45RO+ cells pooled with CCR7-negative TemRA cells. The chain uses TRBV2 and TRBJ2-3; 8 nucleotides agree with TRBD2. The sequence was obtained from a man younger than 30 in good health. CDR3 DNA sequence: TGTGCCAGCAGTGCACTAGCGGCGCTTCCCACAGATACGCAGTATTTT. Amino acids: CASSALAALPTDTQYF. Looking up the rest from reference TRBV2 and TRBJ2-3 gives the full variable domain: EPEVTQTPSHQVTQMGQEVILRCVPISNHLYFYWYRQILGQKVEFLVSFYNNEISEKSEIFDDQFSVERPDGSNFTLKIRSTKLEDSAMYFCASSALAALPTDTQYFGPGTRLTVL.